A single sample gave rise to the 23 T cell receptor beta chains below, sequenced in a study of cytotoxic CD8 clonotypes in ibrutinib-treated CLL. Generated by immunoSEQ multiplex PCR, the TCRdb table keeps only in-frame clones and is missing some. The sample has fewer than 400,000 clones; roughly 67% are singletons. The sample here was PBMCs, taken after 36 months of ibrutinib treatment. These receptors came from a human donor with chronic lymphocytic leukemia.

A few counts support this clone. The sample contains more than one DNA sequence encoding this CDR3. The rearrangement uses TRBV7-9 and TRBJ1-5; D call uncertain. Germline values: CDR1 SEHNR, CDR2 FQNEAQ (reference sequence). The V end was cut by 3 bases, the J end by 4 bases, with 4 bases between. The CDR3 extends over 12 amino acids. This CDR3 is CASSLGNQPQHF. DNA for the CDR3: TGTGCCAGCAGCTTGGGGAATCAGCCCCAGCATTTT.

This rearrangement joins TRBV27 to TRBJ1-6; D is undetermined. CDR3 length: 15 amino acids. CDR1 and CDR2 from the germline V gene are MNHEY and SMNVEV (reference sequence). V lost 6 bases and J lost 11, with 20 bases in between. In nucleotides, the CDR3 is TGTGCCAGCAGGATAACCGGGTCTGCCAGTACACCCCTCCACTTT. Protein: CASRITGSASTPLHF.

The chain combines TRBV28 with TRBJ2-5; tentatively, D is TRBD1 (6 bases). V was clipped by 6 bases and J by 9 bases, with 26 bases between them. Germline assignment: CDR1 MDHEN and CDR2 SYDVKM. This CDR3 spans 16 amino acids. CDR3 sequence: CASRANQGLPLGAQYF. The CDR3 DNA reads TGTGCCAGCAGGGCTAATCAGGGGCTCCCATTGGGAGCCCAGTACTTC. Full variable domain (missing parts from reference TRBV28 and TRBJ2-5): DVKVTQSSRYLVKRTGEKVFLECVQDMDHENMFWYRQDPGLGLRLIYFSYDVKMKEKGDIPEGYSVSREKKERFSLILESASTNQTSMYLCASRANQGLPLGAQYFGPGTRLLVL.

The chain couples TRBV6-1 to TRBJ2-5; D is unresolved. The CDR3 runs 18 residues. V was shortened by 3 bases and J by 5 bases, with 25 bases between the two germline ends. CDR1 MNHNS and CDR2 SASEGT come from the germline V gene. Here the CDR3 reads CASSDGWLWIGSRETQYF. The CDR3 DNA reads TGTGCCAGCAGTGACGGGTGGTTGTGGATAGGATCGAGGGAGACCCAGTACTTC.

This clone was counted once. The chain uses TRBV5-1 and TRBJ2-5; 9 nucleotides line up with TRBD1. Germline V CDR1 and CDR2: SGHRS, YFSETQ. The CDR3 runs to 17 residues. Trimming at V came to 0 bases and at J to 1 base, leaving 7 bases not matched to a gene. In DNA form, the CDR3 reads TGCGCCAGCAGCTTGGAGCCGGACAGGGGCCTCCAAGAGACCCAGTACTTC. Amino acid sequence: CASSLEPDRGLQETQYF. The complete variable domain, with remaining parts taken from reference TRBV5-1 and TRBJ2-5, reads KAGVTQTPRYLIKTRGQQVTLSCSPISGHRSVSWYQQTPGQGLQFLFEYFSETQRNKGNFPGRFSGRQFSNSRSEMNVSTLELGDSALYLCASSLEPDRGLQETQYFGPGTRLLVL.

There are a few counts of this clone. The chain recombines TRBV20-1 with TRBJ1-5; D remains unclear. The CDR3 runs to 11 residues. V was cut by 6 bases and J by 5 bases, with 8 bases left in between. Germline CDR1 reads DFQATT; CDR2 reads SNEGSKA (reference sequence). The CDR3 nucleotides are TGCAGTGCCGCCAAAGATCAGCCCCAGCATTTT. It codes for CSAAKDQPQHF.

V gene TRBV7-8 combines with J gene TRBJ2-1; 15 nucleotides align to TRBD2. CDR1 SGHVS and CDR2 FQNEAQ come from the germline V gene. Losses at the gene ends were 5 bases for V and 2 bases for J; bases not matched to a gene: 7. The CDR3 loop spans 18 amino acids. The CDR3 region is CASSMLGLAGGPYNEQFF. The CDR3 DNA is TGTGCCAGCAGCATGCTGGGACTAGCGGGGGGCCCCTACAATGAGCAGTTCTTC.

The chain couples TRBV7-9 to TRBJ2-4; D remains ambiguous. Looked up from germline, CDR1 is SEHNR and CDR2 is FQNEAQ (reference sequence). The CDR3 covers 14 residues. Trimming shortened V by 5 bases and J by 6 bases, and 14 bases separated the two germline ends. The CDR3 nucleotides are TGTGCCAGCAGCCCCTCCGGACGGATAAACATTCAGTACTTC. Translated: CASSPSGRINIQYF. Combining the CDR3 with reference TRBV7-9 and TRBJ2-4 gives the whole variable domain DTGVSQNPRHKITKRGQNVTFRCDPISEHNRLYWYRQTLGQGPEFLTYFQNEAQLEKSRLLSDRFSAERPKGSFSTLEIQRTEQGDSAMYLCASSPSGRINIQYFGAGTRLSVL.

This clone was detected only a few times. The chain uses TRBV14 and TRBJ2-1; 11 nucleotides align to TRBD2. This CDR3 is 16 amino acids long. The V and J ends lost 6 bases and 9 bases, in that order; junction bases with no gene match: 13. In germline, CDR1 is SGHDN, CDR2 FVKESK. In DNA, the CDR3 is TGTGCCAGCAGACTAGGACTAGCGGGTCCTATGGGTGAGCAGTTCTTC. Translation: CASRLGLAGPMGEQFF. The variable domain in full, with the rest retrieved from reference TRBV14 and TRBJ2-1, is EAGVTQFPSHSVIEKGQTVTLRCDPISGHDNLYWYRRVMGKEIKFLLHFVKESKQDESGMPNNRFLAERTGGTYSTLKVQPAELEDSGVYFCASRLGLAGPMGEQFFGPGTRLTVL.

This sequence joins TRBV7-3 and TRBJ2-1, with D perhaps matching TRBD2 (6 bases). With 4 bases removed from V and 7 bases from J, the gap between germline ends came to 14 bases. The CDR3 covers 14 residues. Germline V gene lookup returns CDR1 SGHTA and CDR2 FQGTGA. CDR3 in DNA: TGTGCCAGCAGCTGGGGGGATGAAACGAATGAGCAGTTCTTC. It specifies CASSWGDETNEQFF.

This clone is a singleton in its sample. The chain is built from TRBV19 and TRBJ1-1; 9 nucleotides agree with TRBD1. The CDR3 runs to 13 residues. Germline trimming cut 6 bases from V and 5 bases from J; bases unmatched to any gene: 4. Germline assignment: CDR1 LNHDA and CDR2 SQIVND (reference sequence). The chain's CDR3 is CASRDRGSTEAFF. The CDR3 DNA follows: TGTGCCAGTAGAGACAGGGGGAGTACTGAAGCTTTCTTT.

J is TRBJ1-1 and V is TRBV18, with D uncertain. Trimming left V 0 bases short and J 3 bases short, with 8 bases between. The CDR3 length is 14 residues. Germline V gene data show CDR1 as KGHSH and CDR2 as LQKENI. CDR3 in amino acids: CASSPPVDYTEAFF. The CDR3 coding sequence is TGTGCCAGCTCACCACCGGTCGATTACACTGAAGCTTTCTTT.

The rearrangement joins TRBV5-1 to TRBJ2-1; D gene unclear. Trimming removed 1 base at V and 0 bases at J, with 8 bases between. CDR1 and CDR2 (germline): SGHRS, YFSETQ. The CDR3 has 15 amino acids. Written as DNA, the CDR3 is TGCGCCAGCAGCTTGCGGAAGAGCTCCTACAATGAGCAGTTCTTC. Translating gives CASSLRKSSYNEQFF.

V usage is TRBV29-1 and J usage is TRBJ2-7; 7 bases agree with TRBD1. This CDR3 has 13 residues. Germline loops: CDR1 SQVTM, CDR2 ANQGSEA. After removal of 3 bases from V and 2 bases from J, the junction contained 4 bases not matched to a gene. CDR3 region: CSVEGTVPYEQYF. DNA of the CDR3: TGCAGCGTTGAGGGGACAGTTCCCTACGAGCAGTACTTC.

CDR3 nucleotides: TGTGCCAGCAGTCATTACCGGGACATATTCAATGAGCAGTTCTTC. Translation gives CASSHYRDIFNEQFF. This chain links TRBV6-5 with TRBJ2-1; tentative D call: TRBD1 (6 bases). The V gene lost 5 bases and the J gene lost 6 bases, with 17 bases spanning the gap. This CDR3 spans 15 amino acids. Germline lookup yields CDR1 MNHEY and CDR2 SVGAGI.

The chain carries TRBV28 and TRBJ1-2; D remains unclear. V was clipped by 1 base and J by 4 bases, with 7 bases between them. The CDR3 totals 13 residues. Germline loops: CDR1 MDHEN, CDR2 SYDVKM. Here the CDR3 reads CASSLSPLYGYTF. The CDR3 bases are TGTGCCAGCAGTTTATCTCCTCTCTATGGCTACACCTTC.

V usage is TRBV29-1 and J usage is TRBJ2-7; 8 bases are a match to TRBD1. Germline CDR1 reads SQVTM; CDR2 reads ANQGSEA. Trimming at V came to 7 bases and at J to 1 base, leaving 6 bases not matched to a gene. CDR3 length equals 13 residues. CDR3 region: CSAGRQGSYEQYF. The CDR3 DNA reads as TGCAGCGCGGGTAGACAGGGGTCCTACGAGCAGTACTTC.

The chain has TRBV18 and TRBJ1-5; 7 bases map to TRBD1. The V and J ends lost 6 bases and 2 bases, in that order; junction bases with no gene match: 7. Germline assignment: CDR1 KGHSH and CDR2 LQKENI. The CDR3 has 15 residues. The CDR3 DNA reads TGTGCCAGCTCCTACTCCGGGACAGGCAATCAGCCCCAGCATTTT. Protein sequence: CASSYSGTGNQPQHF.

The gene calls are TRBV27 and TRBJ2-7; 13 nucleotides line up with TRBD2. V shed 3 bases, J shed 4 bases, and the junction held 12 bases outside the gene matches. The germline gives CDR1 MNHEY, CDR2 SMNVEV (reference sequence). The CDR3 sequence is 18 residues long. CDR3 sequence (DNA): TGTGCCAGCAGTTTGGCTCCACTAGCGGGAGGGCCGATTTACGAGCAGTACTTC. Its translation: CASSLAPLAGGPIYEQYF.

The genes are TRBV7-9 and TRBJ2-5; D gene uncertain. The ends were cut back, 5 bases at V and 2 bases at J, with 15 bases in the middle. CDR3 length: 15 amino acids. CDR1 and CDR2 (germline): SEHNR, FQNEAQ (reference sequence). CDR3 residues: CASSLGLHNQETQYF. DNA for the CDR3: TGTGCCAGCAGCCTAGGTTTGCACAATCAAGAGACCCAGTACTTC.

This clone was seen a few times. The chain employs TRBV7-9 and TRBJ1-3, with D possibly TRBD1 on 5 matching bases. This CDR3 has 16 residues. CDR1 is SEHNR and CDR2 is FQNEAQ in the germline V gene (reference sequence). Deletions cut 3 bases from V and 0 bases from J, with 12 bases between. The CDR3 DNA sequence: TGTGCCAGCAGCTTGATTTCGCAGGGCTCTGGAAACACCATATATTTT. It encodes CASSLISQGSGNTIYF.

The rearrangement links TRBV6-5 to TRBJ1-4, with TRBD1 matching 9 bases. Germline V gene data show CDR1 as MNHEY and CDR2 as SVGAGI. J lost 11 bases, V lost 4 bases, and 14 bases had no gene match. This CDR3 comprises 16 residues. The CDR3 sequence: CASSSTGQGPLGKLFF. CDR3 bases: TGTGCCAGCAGTTCTACCGGACAGGGGCCACTTGGGAAACTGTTTTTT.

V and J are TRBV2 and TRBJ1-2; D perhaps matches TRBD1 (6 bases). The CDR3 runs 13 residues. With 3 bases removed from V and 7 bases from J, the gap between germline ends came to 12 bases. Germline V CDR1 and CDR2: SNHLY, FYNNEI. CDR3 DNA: TGTGCCAGCAGTGACCGGGGGGCGGGTGGCTACACCTTC. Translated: CASSDRGAGGYTF.